A single sample is the source of the 21 T cell receptor beta chains below, sequenced in a study of cytomegalovirus exposure and HLA in healthy donors. The repertoire was sequenced with immunoSEQ multiplex PCR; TCRdb's copy has only in-frame clones and lacks some. The data show about 240,000 clones, 70% to 90% seen once. The specimen sequenced was PBMCs. The receptors were sampled from a woman under 40 in good health and CMV-seropositive.

The genes are TRBV19 and TRBJ2-7; D is possibly TRBD2 (6 bases). In germline, CDR1 is LNHDA, CDR2 SQIVND (reference sequence). This CDR3 has 15 residues. Trimming removed 2 bases at V and 1 base at J, with 12 bases between. The CDR3 DNA sequence: TGTGCCAGTAGTATAACCGGAGGAGGGTCCTACGAGCAGTACTTC. Its protein product is CASSITGGGSYEQYF.

Note on this clone: This specimen includes other DNA sequences encoding the same CDR3. V and J are TRBV2 and TRBJ2-1; TRBD2 aligns across 7 bases. The CDR3 runs 13 residues. The J segment lost 0 bases and the V segment lost 7 bases, leaving 0 bases of the junction unmatched. The V gene's germline CDR1 is SNHLY and CDR2 FYNNEI. CDR3 loop: CASTGGSYNEQFF. Here the CDR3 DNA reads TGTGCCAGCACGGGGGGCTCCTACAATGAGCAGTTCTTC.

The chain has TRBV6-6 and TRBJ1-3; 8 nucleotides match TRBD1. The CDR3 is 16 amino acids. Germline CDR1 and CDR2: MNHNY and SVGAGI (reference sequence). Germline trimming cut 2 bases from V and 4 bases from J; bases unmatched to any gene: 7. CDR3 in amino acids: CASSYPQTGAGNTIYF. As DNA, the CDR3 is TGTGCCAGCAGTTACCCCCAGACAGGGGCAGGAAACACCATATATTTT.

Only one count was recorded for this clone. The chain uses TRBV6-6 and TRBJ2-2; 10 bases fit TRBD2. The CDR3 totals 15 residues. Germline V gene sequence: CDR1 MNHNY, CDR2 SVGAGI (reference sequence). The V and J ends lost 6 bases and 0 bases, in that order; junction bases with no gene match: 1. CDR3 bases: TGTGCCAGCAGGACTAGCGGGCCGAACACCGGGGAGCTGTTTTTT. Protein: CASRTSGPNTGELFF.

This chain connects TRBV10-2 to TRBJ1-4; TRBD1 matches at 7 bases. The CDR3 extends over 13 amino acids. The trim removed 4 bases at V and 7 bases at J, leaving 3 bases unmatched. CDR1 WSHSY and CDR2 SAAADI come from the germline V gene. CDR3 sequence: CASSGTGPEKLFF. CDR3 nucleotides: TGCGCCAGCAGTGGGACAGGACCTGAAAAACTGTTTTTT.

This chain connects TRBV7-8 to TRBJ1-1; the match to TRBD1 covers 8 bases. The CDR3 has 16 amino acids. Germline V gives CDR1 SGHVS, CDR2 FQNEAQ. V was pared by 5 bases and J by 5 bases, with 13 bases of the junction left unmatched. In nucleotides, the CDR3 is TGTGCCAGCAGCCCAGTTCAGGGGGCGAGGGATACTGAAGCTTTCTTT. Its protein is CASSPVQGARDTEAFF.

V and J are TRBV13 and TRBJ2-7; 8 bases map to TRBD1. The CDR3 loop spans 15 amino acids. J lost 5 bases, V lost 2 bases, and 8 bases had no gene match. The V gene's germline CDR1 is PRHDT and CDR2 FYEKMQ (reference sequence). CDR3 amino acids: CASSLLGQGVHEQYF. The CDR3 nucleotides are TGTGCCAGCAGCTTATTAGGACAGGGCGTCCACGAGCAGTACTTC.

The CDR3 nucleotides are TGTGCCAGCAGTCTGAATCTATACAATGAGCAGTTCTTC. Its translation: CASSLNLYNEQFF. The chain joins TRBV28 to TRBJ2-1; D unresolved. This CDR3 spans 13 amino acids. Germline CDR1 and CDR2: MDHEN and SYDVKM. V shed 5 bases and J shed 4 bases, with 9 bases lying between them.

This chain links TRBV5-1 with TRBJ2-7; D possibly corresponds to TRBD2 (5 bases). Germline loops: CDR1 SGHRS, CDR2 YFSETQ. This CDR3 comprises 14 residues. Trimming removed 0 bases from V and 3 bases from J, with 10 bases in between. The CDR3 region is CASSLGTRLYEQYF. The DNA for the CDR3 is TGCGCCAGCAGCTTGGGGACTCGCCTCTACGAGCAGTACTTC.

CDR3 sequence: CASSLPGTSGRTEAFF. The CDR3 coding sequence is TGTGCCAGCAGCCTCCCGGGGACTTCGGGGAGAACTGAAGCTTTCTTT. The chain is built from TRBV7-3 and TRBJ1-1, with D perhaps matching TRBD1 (5 bases). The CDR3 loop spans 16 amino acids. V was shortened by 5 bases and J by 5 bases, with 21 bases between the two germline ends. Germline-derived CDR1 and CDR2 are SGHTA and FQGTGA.

The chain employs TRBV6-5 and TRBJ1-2; D uncertain. V lost 4 bases and J lost 4, with 13 bases in between. Germline CDR1 is MNHEY and CDR2 is SVGAGI. The CDR3 covers 14 residues. CDR3: CASSSWTGSYGYTF. The DNA for the CDR3 is TGTGCCAGCAGTTCCTGGACGGGAAGCTATGGCTACACCTTC.

The chain employs TRBV9 and TRBJ2-7; TRBD2 aligns across 11 bases. This CDR3 region has 16 residues. V shed 1 base, J shed 7 bases, and the junction held 10 bases outside the gene matches. The germline CDR1 and CDR2 sequences are SGDLS and YYNGEE. The CDR3 sequence is CASSVNGLAGFGEQYF. The CDR3 region has the DNA TGTGCCAGCAGCGTAAACGGACTAGCGGGTTTTGGGGAGCAGTACTTC.

The chain employs TRBV29-1 and TRBJ1-2, with 9 bases aligning to TRBD1. Per germline, CDR1 SQVTM and CDR2 ANQGSEA. J gave up 6 bases and V 4 bases, and 3 bases lay outside the gene matches. The CDR3 spans 12 residues. CDR3 protein: CSVVQGANGYTF. In DNA form, the CDR3 reads TGCAGCGTTGTACAGGGGGCGAATGGCTACACCTTC.

The chain couples TRBV5-6 to TRBJ2-2, with 7 bases fitting TRBD1. The V gene end was trimmed by 2 bases and the J gene end by 6 bases; junction bases not matched to a gene: 4. Germline V gives CDR1 SGHDT, CDR2 YYEEEE. The length of the CDR3 is 14 residues. For the CDR3, the DNA is TGTGCCAGCAGCTTAAGACAGGGCCCCGGGGAGCTGTTTTTT. This gives the protein CASSLRQGPGELFF.

J is TRBJ2-3 and V is TRBV28; D gene unclear. There are 16 residues in the CDR3. The germline V gene has CDR1 MDHEN and CDR2 SYDVKM. Trimming left V 6 bases short and J 2 bases short, with 18 bases between. DNA of the CDR3: TGTGCCAGCAGCCCTCGAGACACCTCTCCCACAGATACGCAGTATTTT. Its protein is CASSPRDTSPTDTQYF. Together with reference TRBV28 and TRBJ2-3, the CDR3 gives the full variable domain: DVKVTQSSRYLVKRTGEKVFLECVQDMDHENMFWYRQDPGLGLRLIYFSYDVKMKEKGDIPEGYSVSREKKERFSLILESASTNQTSMYLCASSPRDTSPTDTQYFGPGTRLTVL.

This chain joins TRBV11-2 and TRBJ2-2, with D uncertain. Trimming stripped 7 bases from V and 3 bases from J, with 12 bases between. Germline V lookup: CDR1 SGHAT, CDR2 FQNNGV. This CDR3 has 14 residues. The CDR3 region is CASNFGGYTGELFF. Written as DNA, the CDR3 is TGTGCCAGCAACTTCGGCGGCTACACCGGGGAGCTGTTTTTT.

V gene TRBV6-1 combines with J gene TRBJ2-1; 12 nucleotides match TRBD2. This CDR3 is 15 amino acids long. The trim removed 4 bases at V and 6 bases at J, leaving 4 bases unmatched. Germline V lookup: CDR1 MNHNS, CDR2 SASEGT. The DNA for the CDR3 is TGTGCCAGCAGTGGACTAGCGGGAGAGGTCAATGAGCAGTTCTTC. This translates into CASSGLAGEVNEQFF.

The rearrangement joins TRBV6-1 to TRBJ1-2, with 7 bases that match TRBD1. The CDR3 covers 18 residues. The germline V gene encodes CDR1 MNHNS and CDR2 SASEGT. V shed 3 bases, J shed 0 bases, and the junction held 13 bases outside the gene matches. CDR3 loop: CASSDGGTVGQANYGYTF. Here the CDR3 DNA reads TGTGCCAGCAGTGATGGGGGGACAGTGGGCCAGGCTAACTATGGCTACACCTTC.

This sequence joins TRBV5-1 and TRBJ1-1, with D possibly TRBD1 on 5 matching bases. The CDR3 contains 15 residues. Germline V CDR1 and CDR2: SGHRS, YFSETQ. Trimming removed 4 bases at V and 3 bases at J, with 16 bases between. CDR3: CASSPRTLGDTEAFF. Written as DNA, the CDR3 is TGCGCCAGCAGCCCCCGGACATTAGGGGACACTGAAGCTTTCTTT.

The chain couples TRBV7-9 to TRBJ2-7, with 7 positions matching TRBD2. The CDR3 has 14 residues. With V trimmed by 5 bases and J by 7 bases, 11 bases remained unmatched. The V gene's germline CDR1 is SEHNR and CDR2 FQNEAQ (reference sequence). The CDR3 loop reads CASSPIGGGREQYF. CDR3 nucleotide sequence: TGTGCCAGCAGCCCTATTGGGGGAGGGCGGGAGCAGTACTTC.

The rearrangement joins TRBV5-1 to TRBJ2-2, with D possibly being TRBD2 (6 bases). CDR3 length equals 15 residues. Trimming removed 0 bases from V and 5 bases from J, with 11 bases in between. Germline-derived CDR1 and CDR2 are SGHRS and YFSETQ. The CDR3 sequence: CASSLDGGATGELFF. In DNA form, the CDR3 reads TGCGCCAGCAGCTTGGATGGCGGGGCAACCGGGGAGCTGTTTTTT.